This passage covers 22 T cell receptor beta chains from one sample sequenced in a study of breast tumors, draining lymph nodes, adjacent tissues. TCRdb analysed the multiplex PCR reads with MiXCR anew, one entry per CDR3 protein. In the table there are tens of thousands of distinct CDR3 sequences, approximately 45% of which are singletons. The sample taken for sequencing was breast tumor tissue. The receptors were gathered from a female donor with breast cancer. Some clones in this sample may be carry-over from other donors' samples.

This clonotype came up a few times. The CDR3 here is CASSWRLAGGTQYF. The CDR3 DNA reads as TGTGCCAGCAGCTGGAGACTAGCGGGCGGTACGCAGTATTTT. The chain links TRBV7-3 to TRBJ2-3; 10 bases map to TRBD2. The CDR3 extends over 14 amino acids. The V and J ends lost 4 bases and 8 bases, in that order; junction bases with no gene match: 6. The V gene's germline CDR1 is SGHTA and CDR2 FQGTGA.

This chain connects TRBV5-1 to TRBJ2-1; the D gene could be TRBD1 or TRBD2 (6 bases each). Germline V CDR1 and CDR2: SGHRS, YFSETQ. This CDR3 has 13 amino acids. The V and J ends lost 0 bases and 6 bases respectively, with 7 bases between them. CDR3 loop: CASSLGGANEQFF. For the CDR3, the DNA is TGCGCCAGCAGCTTGGGGGGGGCCAATGAGCAGTTCTTC.

The CDR3 nucleotides are TGTGCCAGCAGCCAGAACCCCCAAGCCCAAGAGACCCAGTACTTC. Protein: CASSQNPQAQETQYF. The chain has TRBV3-1 and TRBJ2-5, with unresolved D. The CDR3 length is 15 residues. Germline CDR1 and CDR2: LGHDT and YNNKEL (reference sequence). Trimming took off 3 bases at V and 1 base at J, with 12 bases between the two ends.

This clonotype was found many times. The rearrangement joins TRBV11-2 to TRBJ2-7; TRBD1 is a possible D gene (6 bases). Trimming took 5 bases from V and 0 from J, leaving 11 bases between them. CDR1 SGHAT and CDR2 FQNNGV come from the germline V gene. The CDR3 totals 14 residues. The CDR3 region has the DNA TGTGCCAGCAGCGCGCAGGGGAACTCCTACGAGCAGTACTTC. It is translated as CASSAQGNSYEQYF.

The chain uses TRBV10-1 and TRBJ2-7; 10 bases are shared with TRBD2. Germline-derived CDR1 and CDR2 are WNHNN and SYGVQD (reference sequence). V dropped 6 bases and J dropped 1; count of bases not matched to a gene: 6. CDR3 length: 15 residues. The CDR3 sequence: CASSEGTSESYEQYF. Here the CDR3 DNA reads TGCGCCAGCAGCGAAGGGACTAGCGAATCCTACGAGCAGTACTTC.

The chain is built from TRBV7-9 and TRBJ2-5; D is unresolved. CDR3 length: 10 residues. CDR1 is SEHNR and CDR2 is FQNEAQ in the germline V gene (reference sequence). V shed 5 bases and J shed 11 bases, with 9 bases lying between them. Here the CDR3 DNA reads TGTGCCAGCAGCCACATTGAGCAGTACTTC. Its protein product is CASSHIEQYF.

This clonotype was found many times. CDR3 sequence (DNA): TGCGCCAGCAGCCAATTGTCAGCGGGAGTGAACACCGGGGAGCTGTTTTTT. As protein: CASSQLSAGVNTGELFF. This chain links TRBV4-1 with TRBJ2-2, with 8 bases aligning to TRBD2. Germline V gives CDR1 MGHRA, CDR2 YSYEKL. V lost 2 bases to trimming and J lost 1 base; unmatched junction nucleotides: 6. The CDR3 runs 17 residues.

Worth noting for this clonotype: The conserved phenylalanine or tryptophan is not found at the CDR3 terminus, so this likely reflects a read error. The gene calls are TRBV24-1 and TRBJ2-7, with D perhaps matching TRBD1 or TRBD2 (6 bases each). CDR3 length equals 22 residues. V lost 0 bases to trimming and J lost 5 bases, with 34 bases between them. Germline-derived CDR1 and CDR2 are KGHDR and SFDVKD. CDR3 loop: CATSDLQEGDLSHGSCSHEQYL. The DNA of the CDR3 is TGTGCCACCAGTGATTTGCAGGAGGGGGACCTCTCTCATGGGAGCTGTAGCCACGAGCAGTACTTA.

This clonotype came up many times. This chain links TRBV11-2 with TRBJ1-4; TRBD1 aligns across 9 bases. After removal of 6 bases from V and 5 bases from J, the junction contained 7 bases not matched to a gene. The CDR3 runs to 15 residues. Germline CDR1 SGHAT, CDR2 FQNNGV. Here the CDR3 DNA reads TGTGCCAGCAGTTTACAGGGGGCTCGCAATGAAAAACTGTTTTTT. Translating it yields CASSLQGARNEKLFF.

With respect to this clonotype: This may arise from a read error, as a much more abundant clone is one base away. This chain's CDR3 is CASSSSPTTAYTGELFF. The CDR3 region has the DNA TGTGCCAGCAGCTCATCACCGACTACCGCTTACACCGGGGAGCTGTTTTTT. V gene TRBV11-2 combines with J gene TRBJ2-2; D might be TRBD2 (5 bases). The CDR3 is 17 residues long. Deletions cut 4 bases from V and 3 bases from J, with 18 bases between. Germline lookup yields CDR1 SGHAT and CDR2 FQNNGV.

At least ten counts were recorded for this clonotype. This chain connects TRBV15 to TRBJ2-7; possibly TRBD1 for D (7 bases). Germline assignment: CDR1 LNHNV and CDR2 YYDKDF (reference sequence). V lost 0 bases and J 6 bases, leaving 15 bases between the germline ends. The CDR3 has 15 amino acids. The DNA for the CDR3 is TGTGCCACCAGCAGAGACCCCCGACAGGGAGGCGAGCAGTACTTC. Amino acid sequence: CATSRDPRQGGEQYF.

As DNA, the CDR3 is TGTGCCAGCAGCTTAATAACTGGCGGTGAGCAGTTCTTC. It yields the protein CASSLITGGEQFF. J is TRBJ2-1 and V is TRBV7-9; no firm D call. There are 13 residues in the CDR3. Trimming removed 2 bases from V and 9 bases from J, with 11 bases in between. Germline V gene sequence: CDR1 SEHNR, CDR2 FQNEAQ (reference sequence).

This clonotype was seen many times. The V and J genes are TRBV6-1 and TRBJ1-2; D not resolved. The CDR3 totals 12 residues. The V gene's germline CDR1 is MNHNS and CDR2 SASEGT. V shed 7 bases and J shed 2 bases, with 8 bases lying between them. This CDR3 is CASTTGNYGYTF. In DNA form, the CDR3 reads TGTGCCAGCACCACGGGGAACTATGGCTACACCTTC.

This clonotype was seen repeatedly, ten times or more. The rearrangement links TRBV6-1 to TRBJ2-1; no reliable D call. The V and J ends lost 3 bases and 6 bases respectively, with 12 bases between them. Germline assignment: CDR1 MNHNS and CDR2 SASEGT. This CDR3 is built from 14 residues. The CDR3: CASSDYTSANEQFF. The DNA for the CDR3 is TGTGCCAGCAGTGATTACACCTCAGCCAATGAGCAGTTCTTC.

The chain joins TRBV20-1 to TRBJ2-7; no reliable D call. Germline CDR1 and CDR2: DFQATT and SNEGSKA (reference sequence). The CDR3 sequence is 14 residues long. The V and J ends lost 3 bases and 6 bases respectively, with 18 bases between them. Here the CDR3 DNA reads TGCAGTGCTAGTTCAGCGCGTAGACCCTTCGAGCAGTACTTC. It encodes CSASSARRPFEQYF.

Concerning this clonotype itself: A read error may produce the germline difference seen at one junction end. This rearrangement joins TRBV10-3 to TRBJ2-7; unclear D gene. The germline CDR1 and CDR2 sequences are ENHRY and SYGVKD. The CDR3 has 14 amino acids. The DNA of the CDR3 is TGTGCCAGCAGTTATTGGGCGTCGGTCTACGAGCAGTACTTC. Translation: CASSYWASVYEQYF.

This clonotype has a count of ten or more. The chain's CDR3 is CASSQELAGAGELFF. The CDR3 nucleotides read TGTGCCAGCAGCCAAGAGCTAGCGGGAGCCGGGGAGCTGTTTTTT. The chain has TRBV14 and TRBJ2-2; 10 nucleotides line up with TRBD2. The CDR3 contains 15 residues. Per germline, CDR1 SGHDN and CDR2 FVKESK. V dropped 0 bases and J dropped 6; count of bases not matched to a gene: 1.

This chain joins TRBV12-3 or TRBV12-4 and TRBJ2-4; 9 bases line up with TRBD2. J gave up 1 base and V 8 bases, and 9 bases lay outside the gene matches. The CDR3 has 16 residues. The CDR3 DNA reads TGTGCCAGCTATAGGTGGAGCGGGAGGGCCAAAAACATTCAGTACTTC. Protein sequence: CASYRWSGRAKNIQYF.

This clonotype was picked up many times. The chain is built from TRBV3-1 and TRBJ2-2, with D maybe TRBD2 (6 bases). Germline V gene lookup returns CDR1 LGHDT and CDR2 YNNKEL (reference sequence). The V end was cut by 1 base, the J end by 3 bases, with 9 bases between. The length of the CDR3 is 15 residues. The CDR3 reads CASSQGTTDTGELFF. The CDR3 DNA follows: TGTGCCAGCAGCCAAGGGACTACGGACACCGGGGAGCTGTTTTTT.

This clonotype was observed a few times. This may stem from a read error, because a much larger clone lies one nucleotide away. The V call is TRBV12-3 or TRBV12-4, the J call TRBJ2-3; D unresolved. The length of the CDR3 is 14 residues. V was shortened by 3 bases and J by 2 bases, with 9 bases between the two germline ends. The chain's CDR3 is CASSFGRNTDTQYF. The CDR3 nucleotides are TGTGCCAGCAGTTTCGGGCGGAACACAGATACGCAGTATTTT.

The J gene is TRBJ2-6, the V gene TRBV6-5; 8 nucleotides line up with TRBD1. The length of the CDR3 is 16 residues. CDR1 and CDR2 (germline): MNHEY, SVGAGI. The V segment lost 6 bases and the J segment 0 bases; nucleotides outside the gene matches: 4. The CDR3 reads CASSPGGGSGANVLTF. In DNA form, the CDR3 reads TGTGCCAGCAGCCCAGGGGGCGGCTCTGGGGCCAACGTCCTGACTTTC.

At least ten counts were recorded for this clonotype. This may arise from a read error, as a much more abundant clone is one base away. The chain carries TRBV20-1 and TRBJ2-1, with D unresolved. Germline values: CDR1 DFQATT, CDR2 SNEGSKA (reference sequence). The germline V and J ends were trimmed by 2 bases and 9 bases, with 17 bases remaining between them. The CDR3 totals 14 residues. The CDR3 nucleotides are TGCAGTGCTAGAAGGTACCTAGTTGACACTGAGCAGTTCTTC. Translating gives CSARRYLVDTEQFF.